This T cell receptor (beta chain) appears in the sequencing data of a study of blood T cell repertoires in COVID-19. Germline V gene sequence: CDR1 SGHRS, CDR2 YFSETQ. The CDR3 is 13 amino acids. With 0 bases removed from V and 0 bases from J, the gap between germline ends came to 3 bases. Assay: immunoSEQ multiplex PCR; the TCRdb copy retains only in-frame clones and omits some. The table lists about 72,000 clones, roughly 80% of them singletons. The TCR originated in a man aged 55 to 69 with acute or convalescent COVID-19. The sample taken for sequencing was peripheral blood. This chain links TRBV5-1 with TRBJ1-2, with D unclear. CDR3 coding DNA: TGCGCCAGCAGCTTGGGGCCTAACTATGGCTACACCTTC. Translation: CASSLGPNYGYTF.